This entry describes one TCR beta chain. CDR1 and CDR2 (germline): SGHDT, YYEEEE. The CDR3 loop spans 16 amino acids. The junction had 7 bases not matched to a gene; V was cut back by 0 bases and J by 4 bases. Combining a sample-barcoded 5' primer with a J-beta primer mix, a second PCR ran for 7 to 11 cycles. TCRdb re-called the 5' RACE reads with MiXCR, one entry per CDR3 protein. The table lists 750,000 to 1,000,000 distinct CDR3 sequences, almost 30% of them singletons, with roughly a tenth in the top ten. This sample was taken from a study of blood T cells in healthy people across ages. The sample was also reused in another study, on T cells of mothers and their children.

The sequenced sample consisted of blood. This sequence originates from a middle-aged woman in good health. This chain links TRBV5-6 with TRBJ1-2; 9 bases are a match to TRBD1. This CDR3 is CASSLDRGPSLYGYTF. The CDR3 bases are TGTGCCAGCAGCTTGGACAGGGGGCCCTCCCTCTATGGCTACACCTTC.